This T cell receptor (beta chain) came from a study of CD8+ T cells in alopecia areata. Study at large: Treatment with tofacitinib (6 to 18 months) was followed by 6 months off drug.

V shed 8 bases and J 0 bases; nucleotides not matched to a gene: 6. The germline V gene encodes CDR1 SQVTM and CDR2 ANQGSEA. The CDR3 spans 13 residues. Extraction of RNA preceded its reverse transcription into cDNA, which served as the sequencing template. Sequenced by immunoSEQ multiplex PCR; TCRdb stores in-frame clones only, minus some. This table holds 80,000 to 100,000 clones, under 45% found once. A few counts support this clone. Sequenced material: CD4+ T cells sorted from blood. This rearrangement joins TRBV29-1 to TRBJ1-1; 7 bases are a match to TRBD1. The source is a human donor with alopecia areata. The CDR3 DNA reads TGCAGCTTTCGGACAGGACTGAACACTGAAGCTTTCTTT. It translates to CSFRTGLNTEAFF.